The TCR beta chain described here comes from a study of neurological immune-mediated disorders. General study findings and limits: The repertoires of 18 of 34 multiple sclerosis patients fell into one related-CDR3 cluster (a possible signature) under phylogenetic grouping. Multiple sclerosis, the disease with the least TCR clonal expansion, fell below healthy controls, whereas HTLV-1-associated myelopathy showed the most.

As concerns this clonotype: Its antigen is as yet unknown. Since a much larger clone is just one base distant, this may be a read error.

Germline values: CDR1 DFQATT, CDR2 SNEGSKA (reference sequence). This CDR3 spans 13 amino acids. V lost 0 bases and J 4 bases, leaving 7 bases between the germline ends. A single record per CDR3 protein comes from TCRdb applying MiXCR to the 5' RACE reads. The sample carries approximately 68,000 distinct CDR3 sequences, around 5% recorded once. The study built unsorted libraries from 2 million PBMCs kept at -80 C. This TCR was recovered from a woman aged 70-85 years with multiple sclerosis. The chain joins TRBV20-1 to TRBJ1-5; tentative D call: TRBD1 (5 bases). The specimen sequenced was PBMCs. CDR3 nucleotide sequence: TGCAGTGCTAGAGAGACAGAGAATCAGCCCCAGCATTTT. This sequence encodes CSARETENQPQHF.